This T cell receptor (beta chain) was observed in a study of shared clonotypes between healthy human individuals. Germline assignment: CDR1 MDHEN and CDR2 SYDVKM. The CDR3 sequence is 14 residues long. The trim removed 5 bases at V and 8 bases at J, leaving 9 bases unmatched. Assay used: immunoSEQ multiplex PCR; TCRdb lists only in-frame clones, some missing. This sample yields hundreds of thousands of clones, of which roughly 73% are seen a single time; around 2% belongs to the top ten. The chain recombines TRBV28 with TRBJ1-2, with 9 bases identical to TRBD1. Material: memory CD4+ T cells sorted from blood. As to subset: CD45RA-negative fraction. This receptor was identified in a woman aged 25-40 years in good health. CDR3 region: CASSPGQGEGGYTF. The CDR3 DNA reads as TGTGCCAGCAGTCCGGGACAGGGCGAGGGGGGCTACACCTTC.